This TCR beta chain was retrieved from a study of T cell responses to AZD1222 COVID-19 vaccine. Looked up from germline, CDR1 is SGHTS and CDR2 is YDEGEE. The CDR3 length is 16 residues. V was clipped by 3 bases and J by 8 bases; unmatched bases: 11. Sequencing used immunoSEQ multiplex PCR; TCRdb keeps in-frame clones, though not all of them. The sample carries under 20,000 clones, more than 70% recorded once. The input for sequencing was peripheral blood, taken 28 days after the second AZD1222 dose. J is TRBJ1-4 and V is TRBV5-8, with 9 bases fitting TRBD1. The clonotype was recovered from an adult who received the AZD1222 COVID-19 vaccine. The CDR3 bases are TGTGCCAGCAGCTCCTCCCCGGACAGGGGCGGCGAAAAACTGTTTTTT. Encoded protein: CASSSSPDRGGEKLFF.